This TCR beta chain was captured in a study of blood T cell repertoires in COVID-19. Study at large: Researchers got acute and convalescent COVID-19 samples from the United States, Italy and Spain. PBMCs, B-cell-depleted T cells, or T cells provided the cDNA or gDNA that made up the material.

Authors' analysis steps: Nucleated cell counts were estimated from reference gene primer amplification. Produced via immunoSEQ multiplex PCR; TCRdb's table is partial and in-frame only. That table supplies the V and J calls and clone size; D and trimming were determined from the DNA. The sample consists of about 370,000 clones, 90% of them appearing once. The CDR3 spans 17 residues. The V and J ends lost 3 bases and 2 bases, in that order; junction bases with no gene match: 11. Germline assignment: CDR1 SGHTA and CDR2 FQGNSA. The chain couples TRBV7-2 to TRBJ2-3; the match to TRBD2 covers 7 bases. What was sequenced was peripheral blood. The TCR comes from a man between 18 and 29 years old with active or convalescent COVID-19. CDR3 in DNA: TGTGCCAGCAGCTTCGAACCTAGCGGTTCGCCCACAGATACGCAGTATTTT. Translation gives CASSFEPSGSPTDTQYF.